This T cell receptor beta chain is drawn from a study of blood T cell repertoires in COVID-19. About the study: Material from acute and convalescent COVID-19 was sourced from the United States, Italy and Spain. The cDNA or gDNA used as material had been derived from T cells, B-cell-depleted T cells, or PBMCs.

TCRdb keeps only in-frame clones here, not all; method: immunoSEQ multiplex PCR. The table includes tens of thousands of clones, 91% detected once. This CDR3 has 14 residues. The trim removed 5 bases at V and 0 bases at J, leaving 4 bases unmatched. Germline lookup yields CDR1 LNHDA and CDR2 SQIVND (reference sequence). The clonotype was recovered from a human donor with active COVID-19. The donor label of this sample is uncertain. The chain joins TRBV19 to TRBJ2-7; TRBD1 matches at 7 bases. Source material: peripheral blood. For the CDR3, the DNA is TGTGCCAGTAGTGAGAGGGACAGCTCCTACGAGCAGTACTTC. It encodes CASSERDSSYEQYF.